One T cell receptor (beta chain) is described in this entry. Seattle's cohort entered during active infection and was followed longitudinally. This entry comes from a study of blood T cell repertoires in COVID-19. Across the study: T cells, B-cell-depleted T cells, or PBMCs supplied cDNA or gDNA.

Under the authors' procedure: Nucleated cell number was recorded as an estimate derived from reference gene primer amplification. The method was immunoSEQ multiplex PCR; TCRdb's version includes in-frame clones alone and lacks a portion of them. V, J and clone size were drawn from that table, and D and trimming were deduced from the DNA. The sample carries around 220,000 clones, around four fifths recorded once. The CDR3 contains 17 residues. CDR1 KGHDR and CDR2 SFDVKD come from the germline V gene. V was pared by 3 bases and J by 2 bases, with 10 bases of the junction left unmatched. The rearrangement uses TRBV24-1 and TRBJ2-3, with 7 bases that match TRBD2. Sample: peripheral blood. This TCR came from a woman of 80 years or more with COVID-19, enrolled during active disease. The CDR3 loop reads CATSDVGGGSLTDTQYF. Written as DNA, the CDR3 is TGTGCCACCAGTGATGTGGGGGGGGGATCCCTCACAGATACGCAGTATTTT.